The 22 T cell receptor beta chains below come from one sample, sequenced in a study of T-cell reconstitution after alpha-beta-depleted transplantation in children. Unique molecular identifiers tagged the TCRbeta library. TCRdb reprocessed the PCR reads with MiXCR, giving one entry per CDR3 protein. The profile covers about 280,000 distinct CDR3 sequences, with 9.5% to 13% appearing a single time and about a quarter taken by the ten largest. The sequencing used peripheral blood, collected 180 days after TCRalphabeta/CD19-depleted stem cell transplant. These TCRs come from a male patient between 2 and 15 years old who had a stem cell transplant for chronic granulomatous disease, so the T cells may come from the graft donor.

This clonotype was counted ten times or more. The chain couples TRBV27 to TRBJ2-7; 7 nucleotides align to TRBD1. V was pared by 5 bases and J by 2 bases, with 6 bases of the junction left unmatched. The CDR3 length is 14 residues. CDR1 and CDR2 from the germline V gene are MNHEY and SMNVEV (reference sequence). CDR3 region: CASSPWDRPYEQYF. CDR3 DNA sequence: TGTGCCAGCAGTCCATGGGACAGACCCTACGAGCAGTACTTC.

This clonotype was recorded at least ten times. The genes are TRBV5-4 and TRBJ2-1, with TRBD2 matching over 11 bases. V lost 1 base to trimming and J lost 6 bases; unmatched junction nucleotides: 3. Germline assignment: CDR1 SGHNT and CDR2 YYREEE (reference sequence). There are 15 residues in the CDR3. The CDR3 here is CASSLLTSGSNEQFF. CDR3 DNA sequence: TGTGCCAGCAGCTTGTTAACTAGCGGGAGCAATGAGCAGTTCTTC.

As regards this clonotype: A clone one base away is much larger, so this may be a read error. The CDR3 region has the DNA TGTGCCAGCAGCTTAGTAGGGCTAGAACGAGAGCAGTTCTTC. This gives the protein CASSLVGLEREQFF. The chain has TRBV7-2 and TRBJ2-1; D remains ambiguous. The CDR3 runs to 14 residues. Germline CDR1 is SGHTA and CDR2 is FQGNSA. Deletions cut 1 base from V and 10 bases from J, with 14 bases between.

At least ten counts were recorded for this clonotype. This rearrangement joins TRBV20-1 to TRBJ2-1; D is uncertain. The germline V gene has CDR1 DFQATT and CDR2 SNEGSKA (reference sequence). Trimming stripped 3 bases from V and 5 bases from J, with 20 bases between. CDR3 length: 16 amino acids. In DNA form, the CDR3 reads TGCAGTGCTAGGAGAGTCGAGACAATAAGCCACAATGAGCAGTTCTTC. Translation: CSARRVETISHNEQFF.

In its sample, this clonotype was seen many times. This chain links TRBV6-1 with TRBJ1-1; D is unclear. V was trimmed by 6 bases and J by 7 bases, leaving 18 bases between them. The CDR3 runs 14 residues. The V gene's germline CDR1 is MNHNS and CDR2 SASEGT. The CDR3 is CASSLSVFEGEAFF. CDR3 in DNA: TGTGCCAGCAGCCTATCAGTCTTCGAGGGTGAAGCTTTCTTT.

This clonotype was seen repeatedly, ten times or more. For the CDR3, the DNA is TGTGCCAGCAGCTTAACTAGCGGGAGATCAGATACGCAGTATTTT. Translating gives CASSLTSGRSDTQYF. This chain uses TRBV7-3 with TRBJ2-3; 9 nucleotides match TRBD2. The trim removed 0 bases at V and 4 bases at J, leaving 2 bases unmatched. CDR3 length: 15 residues. Germline-derived CDR1 and CDR2 are SGHTA and FQGTGA.

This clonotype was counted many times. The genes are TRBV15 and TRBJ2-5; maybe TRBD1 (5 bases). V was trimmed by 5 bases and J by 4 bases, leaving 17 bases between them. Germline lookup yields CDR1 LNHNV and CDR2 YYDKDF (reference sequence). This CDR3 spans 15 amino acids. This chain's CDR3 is CATSSRTDRIETQYF. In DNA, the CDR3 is TGTGCCACCAGCTCACGCACAGACAGAATAGAGACCCAGTACTTC. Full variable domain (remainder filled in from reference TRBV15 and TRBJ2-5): DAMVIQNPRYQVTQFGKPVTLSCSQTLNHNVMYWYQQKSSQAPKLLFHYYDKDFNNEADTPDNFQSRRPNTSFCFLDIRSPGLGDTAMYLCATSSRTDRIETQYFGPGTRLLVL.

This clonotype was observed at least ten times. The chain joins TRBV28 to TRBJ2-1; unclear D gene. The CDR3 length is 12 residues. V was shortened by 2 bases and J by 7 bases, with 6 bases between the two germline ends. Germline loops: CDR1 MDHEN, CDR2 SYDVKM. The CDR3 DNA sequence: TGTGCCAGCAGTTTAGTCGTTAATGAGCAGTTCTTC. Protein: CASSLVVNEQFF.

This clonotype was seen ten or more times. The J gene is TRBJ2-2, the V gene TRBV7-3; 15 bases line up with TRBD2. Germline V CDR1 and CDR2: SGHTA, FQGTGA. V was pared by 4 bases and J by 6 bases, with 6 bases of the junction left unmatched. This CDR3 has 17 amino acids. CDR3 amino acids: CASSSPGLAGGAGELFF. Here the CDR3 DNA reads TGTGCCAGCAGCTCCCCCGGACTAGCGGGAGGGGCCGGGGAGCTGTTTTTT.

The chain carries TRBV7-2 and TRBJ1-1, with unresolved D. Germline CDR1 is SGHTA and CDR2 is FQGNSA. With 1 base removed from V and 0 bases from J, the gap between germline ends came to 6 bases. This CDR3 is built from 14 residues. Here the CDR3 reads CASSLVWVNTEAFF. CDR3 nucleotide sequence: TGTGCCAGCAGCTTAGTGTGGGTGAACACTGAAGCTTTCTTT.

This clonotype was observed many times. The CDR3 nucleotides read TGTGCCAGCAGCCCCTCGGAGACCCAGTACTTC. As protein: CASSPSETQYF. The rearrangement uses TRBV18 and TRBJ2-5; no clear D. CDR1 and CDR2 (germline): KGHSH, LQKENI. CDR3 length equals 11 residues. V was pared by 8 bases and J by 5 bases, with 9 bases between.

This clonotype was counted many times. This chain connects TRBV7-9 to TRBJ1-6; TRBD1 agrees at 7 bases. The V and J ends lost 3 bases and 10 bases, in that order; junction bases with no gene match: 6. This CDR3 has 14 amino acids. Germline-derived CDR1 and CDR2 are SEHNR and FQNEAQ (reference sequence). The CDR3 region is CASSFQTGRSPLHF. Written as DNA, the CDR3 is TGTGCCAGCAGCTTCCAGACAGGGAGGTCACCCCTCCACTTT.

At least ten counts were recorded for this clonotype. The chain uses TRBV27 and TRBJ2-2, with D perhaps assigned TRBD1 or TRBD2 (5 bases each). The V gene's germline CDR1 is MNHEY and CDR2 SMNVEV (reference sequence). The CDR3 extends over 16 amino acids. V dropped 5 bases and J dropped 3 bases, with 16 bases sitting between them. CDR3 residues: CASSPLGVSDTGELFF. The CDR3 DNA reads TGTGCCAGCAGTCCTCTGGGGGTGTCGGACACCGGGGAGCTGTTTTTT.

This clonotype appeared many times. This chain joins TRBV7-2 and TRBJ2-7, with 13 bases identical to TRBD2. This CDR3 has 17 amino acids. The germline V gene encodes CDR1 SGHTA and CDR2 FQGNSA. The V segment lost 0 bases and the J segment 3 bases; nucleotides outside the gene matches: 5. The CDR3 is CASSLAPTSGRVYEQYF. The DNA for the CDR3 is TGTGCCAGCAGCTTAGCCCCTACTAGCGGGAGGGTCTACGAGCAGTACTTC.

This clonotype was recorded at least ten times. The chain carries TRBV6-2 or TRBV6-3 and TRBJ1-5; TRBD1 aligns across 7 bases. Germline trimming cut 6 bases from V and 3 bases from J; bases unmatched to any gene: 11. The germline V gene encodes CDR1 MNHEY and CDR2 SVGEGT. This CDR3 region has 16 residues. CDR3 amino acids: CASSRQGEAPNQPQHF. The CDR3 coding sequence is TGTGCCAGCAGCCGACAGGGTGAGGCTCCCAATCAGCCCCAGCATTTT.

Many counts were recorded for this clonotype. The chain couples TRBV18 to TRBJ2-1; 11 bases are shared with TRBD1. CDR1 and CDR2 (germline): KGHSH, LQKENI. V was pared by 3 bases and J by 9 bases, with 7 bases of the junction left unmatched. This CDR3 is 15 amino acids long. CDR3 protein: CASSPRDRGIGEQFF. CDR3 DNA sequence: TGTGCCAGCTCACCCCGGGACAGGGGGATAGGTGAGCAGTTCTTC.

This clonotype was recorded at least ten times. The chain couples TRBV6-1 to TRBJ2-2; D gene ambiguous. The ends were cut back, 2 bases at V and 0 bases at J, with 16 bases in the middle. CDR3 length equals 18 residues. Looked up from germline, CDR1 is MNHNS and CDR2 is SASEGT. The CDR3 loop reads CASSEISQPNANTGELFF. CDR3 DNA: TGTGCCAGCAGTGAAATTTCACAGCCTAACGCGAACACCGGGGAGCTGTTTTTT.

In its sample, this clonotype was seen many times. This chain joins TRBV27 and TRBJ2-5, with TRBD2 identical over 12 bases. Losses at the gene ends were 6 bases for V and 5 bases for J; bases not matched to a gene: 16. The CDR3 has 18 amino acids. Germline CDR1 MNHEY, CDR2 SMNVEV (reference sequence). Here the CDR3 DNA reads TGTGCCAGCAGCACGACCCATAAAAGAGGACTAGCGGGGGAGACCCAGTACTTC. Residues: CASSTTHKRGLAGETQYF.

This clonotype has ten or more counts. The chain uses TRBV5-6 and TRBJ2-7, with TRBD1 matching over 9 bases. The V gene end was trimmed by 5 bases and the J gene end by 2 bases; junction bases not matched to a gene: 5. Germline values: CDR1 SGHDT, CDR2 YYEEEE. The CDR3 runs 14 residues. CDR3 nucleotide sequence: TGTGCCAGCAGAGGGACAGGGAAGACCTACGAGCAGTACTTC. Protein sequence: CASRGTGKTYEQYF.

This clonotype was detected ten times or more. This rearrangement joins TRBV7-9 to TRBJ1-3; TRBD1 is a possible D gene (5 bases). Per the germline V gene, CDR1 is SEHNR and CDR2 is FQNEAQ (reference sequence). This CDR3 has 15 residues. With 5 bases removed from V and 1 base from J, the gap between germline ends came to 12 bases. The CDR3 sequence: CASSLGTASGNTIYF. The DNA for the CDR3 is TGTGCCAGCAGCCTAGGGACCGCGTCTGGAAACACCATATATTTT. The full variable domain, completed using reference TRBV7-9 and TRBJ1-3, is DTGVSQNPRHKITKRGQNVTFRCDPISEHNRLYWYRQTLGQGPEFLTYFQNEAQLEKSRLLSDRFSAERPKGSFSTLEIQRTEQGDSAMYLCASSLGTASGNTIYFGEGSWLTVV.

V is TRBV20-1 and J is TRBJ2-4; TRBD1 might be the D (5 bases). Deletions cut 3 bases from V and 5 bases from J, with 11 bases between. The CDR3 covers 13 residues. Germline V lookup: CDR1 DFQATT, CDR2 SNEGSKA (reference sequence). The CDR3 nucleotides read TGCAGTGCTAGTCACAGGAATCAAAACATTCAGTACTTC. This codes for CSASHRNQNIQYF.

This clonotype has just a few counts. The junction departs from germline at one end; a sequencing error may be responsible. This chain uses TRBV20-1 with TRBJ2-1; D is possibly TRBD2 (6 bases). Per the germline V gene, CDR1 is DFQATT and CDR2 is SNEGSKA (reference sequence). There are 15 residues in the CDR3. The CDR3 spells CSTREAASEYNEQFF. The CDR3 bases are TGCAGTACTAGAGAGGCGGCTAGCGAATACAATGAGCAGTTCTTC.